This T cell receptor beta chain comes out of a study of human T cells and chemical hapten exposure. General observations from the study: Versus controls, significantly more large CDR3 similarity clusters arose from expanded TCRs. TCRs at a frequency above 1 in 1000 stayed unchanged with DPC sensitization.

MiXCR, applied by TCRdb to the RACE reads, yields one record per CDR3 protein. The table records tens of thousands of distinct CDR3 sequences, about 10% of them present only once. Germline lookup yields CDR1 SGDLS and CDR2 YYNGEE. The CDR3 has 15 amino acids. The V and J ends lost 3 bases and 7 bases respectively, with 16 bases between them. The time point was: pre-sensitization, week 0. As to treatment: therapeutic diphenylcyclopropenone sensitization with weekly scalp DPC. This clonotype came up a few times. Its antigen is currently unknown. The TCR comes from a woman aged 40 to 50 with alopecia areata. Some clones in this sample may be carry-over from other donors' samples. The sequencing here drew on whole blood, taken in connection with sensitization to the hapten diphenylcyclopropenone (DPC). The V and J genes are TRBV9 and TRBJ2-2; tentatively, D is TRBD1 or TRBD2 (5 bases each). CDR3 coding DNA: TGTGCCAGCAGCGCGCCCGGGACCCCCGGCGGGGAGCTGTTTTTT. It translates to CASSAPGTPGGELFF.